These 5 T cell receptor beta chains originate from one sample sequenced in a study of blood T cell repertoires in COVID-19. Measured with immunoSEQ multiplex PCR; TCRdb has only the in-frame clones, and not every one. Found here are about 150,000 clones, about 86% of them singletons; the top ten hold approximately 32%. The sample comprised peripheral blood. These receptors all come from a woman aged 55-70 years with acute or convalescent COVID-19.

This clone appeared a single time. The V call is TRBV6-5, the J call TRBJ1-5; D possibly corresponds to TRBD1 (6 bases). The CDR3 totals 14 residues. CDR1 and CDR2 (germline): MNHEY, SVGAGI. Deletions cut 5 bases from V and 3 bases from J, with 11 bases between. CDR3 DNA sequence: TGTGCCAGCAGTCTCCGGGACACCAATCAGCCCCAGCATTTT. Translated, it gives CASSLRDTNQPQHF.

The rearrangement joins TRBV2 to TRBJ2-7; possible D gene TRBD1, 6 bases. Trimming cost V 8 bases and J 6 bases, with 11 bases left between them. The CDR3 is made up of 11 amino acids. Germline-derived CDR1 and CDR2 are SNHLY and FYNNEI. CDR3 in DNA: TGTGCCAGCGCCAACAGGGCCGAGCAGTACTTC. It codes for CASANRAEQYF.

This sequence joins TRBV7-2 and TRBJ1-1; a weak D match, TRBD1 (5 bases). Germline CDR1 SGHTA, CDR2 FQGNSA. The V and J ends lost 5 bases and 1 base respectively, with 14 bases between them. This CDR3 has 15 residues. The CDR3 nucleotides read TGTGCCAGCAGCCGGTGGACAAGCAGGAACACTGAAGCTTTCTTT. This encodes CASSRWTSRNTEAFF.

The chain combines TRBV7-2 with TRBJ2-1; unclear D gene. CDR1 is SGHTA, CDR2 FQGNSA, per germline. CDR3 size: 16 residues. With 4 bases removed from V and 0 bases from J, the gap between germline ends came to 13 bases. This chain's CDR3 is CASSSRRTSSYNEQFF. In DNA form, the CDR3 reads TGTGCCAGCAGCTCCCGGAGAACCAGCTCCTACAATGAGCAGTTCTTC.

This chain uses TRBV30 with TRBJ1-4; TRBD1 aligns across 8 bases. The CDR3 has 12 amino acids. With V trimmed by 3 bases and J by 7 bases, 1 base remained unmatched. Germline CDR1 and CDR2: GTSNPN and SVGIG (reference sequence). In DNA form, the CDR3 reads TGTGCCTGGAGGACAGGGGCTGAAAAACTGTTTTTT. It is translated as CAWRTGAEKLFF.